The text below deals with one T cell receptor beta chain. In germline, CDR1 is SEHNR, CDR2 FQNEAQ (reference sequence). The CDR3 has 15 residues. The V end was cut by 5 bases, the J end by 5 bases, with 18 bases between. This specimen comes from a study of blood T cell repertoires in COVID-19. Study information: Samples came from the United States, Italy and Spain, spanning acute and convalescent COVID-19.

In the authors' workflow: It was from reference gene primer amplification that nucleated cell counts were estimated. Clones were sequenced by immunoSEQ multiplex PCR, and TCRdb holds only the in-frame ones, with some missing. The V and J calls and clone size are taken from that table; D and trimming were inferred from the DNA. This sample has about 400,000 clones, with approximately 88% found just once. The chain links TRBV7-9 to TRBJ1-2, with a possible D match to TRBD1 (5 bases). Sequencing was carried out using peripheral blood. This receptor was identified in a middle-aged man with acute or convalescent COVID-19. CDR3 region: CASSQQEGLVYGYTF. In DNA, the CDR3 is TGTGCCAGCAGCCAGCAGGAGGGGCTAGTATATGGCTACACCTTC.